This is a list of T cell receptor beta chains from one sample in a study of CD8 T cell repertoires and HIV-1 epitope variants. The antigens for these receptors are not known. TCRdb keeps only in-frame clones here, not all; method: immunoSEQ multiplex PCR. This repertoire shows some 4,400 clones, almost 65% found once; its top ten account for 40%. The sample taken for sequencing was cultured CD8+ T cells derived from PBMCs. The receptor set was obtained from a male donor with HIV. Both conserved end residues are part of each CDR3. Each record gives: D gene, J gene, V gene, CDR3 length, CDR3 protein. D genes are given only for firm matches.

TRBD1 NA TRBV27 16 CASSLGVGTGDYEQYF
NA TRBJ2-7 TRBV27 15 CASSPEGRLSYEQYF
TRBD1 TRBJ2-7 TRBV7-6 15 CASSLAVQGASEQYF
TRBD1 TRBJ1-4 TRBV7-6 17 CASSPGTGGLTNEKLFF
NA TRBJ2-4 TRBV6-5 14 CASNPGLAKNIQYF
TRBD1 TRBJ1-1 TRBV7-8 19 CASSLVATFLTGEDTEAFF
NA TRBJ1-1 TRBV6-5 15 CASSWTFALNTEAFF
TRBD1 TRBJ2-7 TRBV7-2 15 CASSIGQGSAYEQYF
TRBD1 TRBJ2-7 TRBV7-4 11 CASATGDEQYF
NA TRBJ2-1 TRBV13 13 CASSSTGNNEQFF
TRBD1 TRBJ1-1 TRBV28 18 CASRDPKTGLIAHTEAFF
NA TRBJ2-2 TRBV6-5 15 CASSPPTSGAGELFF
TRBD1 TRBJ2-5 TRBV6-6 15 CASSYPLTGRETQYF
NA TRBJ1-2 TRBV7-8 15 CASSLEEVSNYGYTF
NA TRBJ1-1 TRBV19 13 CASGDGYGTEAFF
NA TRBJ2-2 TRBV6-5 15 CASSYTGTNTGELFF
NA TRBJ1-6 TRBV28 12 CASGAGNSPLHF
NA TRBJ2-7 TRBV28 11 CASSNSYEQYF
NA TRBJ2-2 TRBV6-5 16 CASSSERQANTGELFF
NA TRBJ2-7 TRBV4-3 15 CASSQDPGGSYEQYF
NA TRBJ1-2 TRBV29-1 12 CSVEWDGYGYTF
NA TRBJ1-2 TRBV19 11 CASSQGYGYTF
NA TRBJ2-1 TRBV5-6 15 CASSQGTGAYNEQFF
NA TRBJ2-3 TRBV11-1 14 CASSFAGSTDTQYF
TRBD2 TRBJ2-2 TRBV13 17 CASSLGWASGSTGELFF
TRBD2 TRBJ2-7 TRBV5-4 16 CASSLGPSGDSYEQYF
NA TRBJ2-3 TRBV5-1 13 CASSSGGTDTQYF
NA TRBJ1-3 TRBV5-1 13 CASRDTERNTIYF
NA TRBJ2-1 TRBV29-1 13 CSVEPDPGNEQFF
NA TRBJ2-7 TRBV9 14 CASSSDVSAYEQYF
NA TRBJ2-1 TRBV5-4 15 CASSFGRISYNEQFF
NA TRBJ2-1 TRBV25-1 14 CASSYRDSGHEQFF
TRBD2 TRBJ2-3 TRBV7-9 15 CASSLGLADTDTQYF
NA TRBJ2-7 TRBV14 13 CASSQVVSYEQYF
NA TRBJ1-2 TRBV5-6 13 CASSLEPRYGYTF
NA TRBJ1-1 TRBV27 13 CASSLSSRNEAFF
TRBD1 TRBJ1-6 TRBV9 15 CASSGGQHYNSPLHF
TRBD1 TRBJ1-1 TRBV6-5 13 CASSYGTGAEAFF
NA TRBJ2-5 TRBV5-4 13 CASSLAEEETQYF
TRBD1 TRBJ2-7 TRBV10-3 13 CAINSGQGYEQYF
NA TRBJ1-1 TRBV12-5 14 CASGLGGSNTEAFF
NA TRBJ1-5 TRBV6-1 15 CASSVDTDNYQPQHF
TRBD2 TRBJ2-1 TRBV5-6 16 CASSLERGSSYNEQFF
TRBD1 TRBJ2-1 TRBV7-3 16 CASSLAGQGSYNEQFF
NA TRBJ2-2 TRBV5-5 14 CASSLAGNTGELFF
NA TRBJ1-3 TRBV19 14 CASSIGVSGNTIYF
NA TRBJ1-2 TRBV25-1 13 CASSEPPGDGYTF
NA TRBJ2-6 TRBV28 14 CASRGPSGANVLTF
TRBD2 TRBJ2-7 TRBV7-2 15 CASSLTSGGPLEQYF
NA TRBJ1-1 TRBV19 15 CASSIHLGVGTEAFF
TRBD1 TRBJ1-1 TRBV29-1 13 CSAAGTGNTEAFF
NA TRBJ2-3 TRBV9 15 CASSVTPGTTDTQYF
TRBD2 TRBJ2-1 TRBV19 16 CASRETPGLAAGEQFF
NA TRBJ2-5 TRBV27 16 CASSKTQRHLQETQYF
NA TRBJ2-1 TRBV7-2 14 CASSFYMTYNEQFF
TRBD1 TRBJ1-2 TRBV7-8 12 CASSSGTGGYTF